Following are 13 T cell receptor beta chains from one sample sequenced in a study of T cells in Graves' hyperthyroidism and ophthalmopathy. RNA transcripts were the template for amplifying TCR beta CDR3 regions. Researchers ran a first-round RT-PCR on the TCR CDR3 using the HTBI primer set. Each CDR3 protein is one row after TCRdb ran MiXCR on the multiplex PCR reads. The table lists about 500,000 distinct CDR3 sequences, about 16% of them singletons. Sample: blood. The origin of the receptors is a woman between 25 and 40 years old with Graves' ophthalmopathy.

With respect to this clonotype: This may be a read error: a much more frequent sequence differs by one nucleotide. V is TRBV7-2 and J is TRBJ1-2; 9 nucleotides line up with TRBD1. CDR1 and CDR2 (germline): SGHTA, FQGNSA. The CDR3 loop spans 13 amino acids. The CDR3 sequence: CANSEQGADGYTF. CDR3 coding DNA: TGTGCCAACAGCGAACAGGGGGCGGATGGCTACACCTTC. Variable domain in full (rest from reference TRBV7-2 and TRBJ1-2): GAGVSQSPSNKVTEKGKDVELRCDPISGHTALYWYRQSLGQGLEFLIYFQGNSAPDKSGLPSDRFSAERTGGSVSTLTIQRTQQEDSAVYLCANSEQGADGYTFGSGTRLTVV.

This clonotype was seen ten or more times. The chain is built from TRBV28 and TRBJ1-5, with 7 bases that match TRBD1. After removal of 4 bases from V and 6 bases from J, the junction contained 9 bases not matched to a gene. Germline CDR1 reads MDHEN; CDR2 reads SYDVKM. This CDR3 region has 15 residues. The CDR3 spells CASSWFQGEGQPQHF. CDR3 sequence (DNA): TGTGCCAGCAGTTGGTTCCAGGGGGAGGGTCAGCCCCAGCATTTT.

About this clonotype: Germline is not matched at one junction end, which may reflect a read error. This sequence joins TRBV5-1 and TRBJ1-2, with 8 bases identical to TRBD1. CDR3 length: 13 residues. Germline V gives CDR1 SGHRS, CDR2 YFSETQ. The CDR3 nucleotides read TGCGCCAGCAGCCCGGACAGGGACTATGACTACACCTTC. It is translated as CASSPDRDYDYTF. Supplemented by reference TRBV5-1 and TRBJ1-2, the full variable domain reads KAGVTQTPRYLIKTRGQQVTLSCSPISGHRSVSWYQQTPGQGLQFLFEYFSETQRNKGNFPGRFSGRQFSNSRSEMNVSTLELGDSALYLCASSPDRDYDYTFGSGTRLTVV.

In regard to this clonotype: At one of its ends the junction is not consistent with the germline gene, which may arise from a read error. The chain has TRBV7-2 and TRBJ2-7; D is unresolved. Germline lookup yields CDR1 SGHTA and CDR2 FQGNSA. The CDR3 covers 15 residues. CDR3 amino acids: CANSPHYLRNYDQYF. The CDR3 DNA is TGTGCCAACAGCCCTCACTACTTGAGAAACTACGATCAGTACTTC.

There are many counts of this clonotype. The chain couples TRBV3-1 to TRBJ1-3; TRBD1 matches 9 bases. Per the germline V gene, CDR1 is LGHDT and CDR2 is YNNKEL (reference sequence). V was pared by 6 bases and J by 0 bases, with 9 bases of the junction left unmatched. The CDR3 runs 17 residues. CDR3 coding DNA: TGTGCCAGCAGTCTACGACAGGGGGACCTCTCTGGAAACACCATATATTTT. Translating gives CASSLRQGDLSGNTIYF.

This clonotype has at least ten counts. The chain uses TRBV10-3 and TRBJ1-1; D uncertain. This CDR3 is 12 amino acids long. V dropped 4 bases and J dropped 1 base, with 4 bases sitting between them. Germline CDR1 ENHRY, CDR2 SYGVKD. The CDR3 spells CAISAQNTEAFF. The CDR3 nucleotides read TGTGCCATCAGTGCACAGAACACTGAAGCTTTCTTT.

Note on this clonotype: A much more abundant neighbour one base away suggests this may be a read error. This CDR3 fails to terminate in the conserved phenylalanine or tryptophan, so it likely reflects a read error. V gene TRBV18 combines with J gene TRBJ1-6; no clear D gene. V lost 2 bases, J lost 5 bases, and 10 bases lay in between. Germline V gene lookup returns CDR1 KGHSH and CDR2 LQKENI. This CDR3 region has 15 residues. The DNA for the CDR3 is TGTGCCAGCTCACCATCCGGCGTTCATAATTCACCCCTCCACTCT. This gives the protein CASSPSGVHNSPLHS.

The table lists this clonotype with a count of one. Relative to the germline gene, one junction end is altered; a read error may explain this. This chain uses TRBV20-1 with TRBJ2-1; the D gene could be TRBD1 or TRBD2 (5 bases each). The CDR3 has 15 amino acids. Germline V gives CDR1 DFQATT, CDR2 SNEGSKA (reference sequence). The CDR3 spells CSAREEGSSYNEQLF. In nucleotides, the CDR3 is TGCAGTGCTAGAGAAGAGGGGAGCTCCTACAATGAGCAGCTCTTC.

The chain carries TRBV5-4 and TRBJ2-1; 8 positions match TRBD1. CDR3 length equals 15 residues. Germline values: CDR1 SGHNT, CDR2 YYREEE (reference sequence). The junction had 9 bases not matched to a gene; V was cut back by 4 bases and J by 6 bases. In nucleotides, the CDR3 is TGTGCCAGCAGCCCCACAGGCGGACAGGGCAATGAGCAGTTCTTC. Its protein is CASSPTGGQGNEQFF.

This clonotype has more than one count but fewer than ten. J is TRBJ2-2 and V is TRBV7-2, with D possibly being TRBD1 or TRBD2 (6 bases each). The germline V gene has CDR1 SGHTA and CDR2 FQGNSA. CDR3 length: 17 amino acids. V was clipped by 4 bases and J by 0 bases, with 15 bases between them. CDR3 nucleotide sequence: TGTGCCAGCAGCTCCAAGGGGGGCGCGGCGAACACCGGGGAGCTGTTTTTT. Its translation: CASSSKGGAANTGELFF.

The sample holds a few counts of this clonotype. This chain connects TRBV6-2 or TRBV6-3 to TRBJ2-2; D is perhaps TRBD1 (5 bases). V was trimmed by 5 bases and J by 6 bases, leaving 19 bases between them. This CDR3 spans 16 amino acids. Germline lookup yields CDR1 MNHEY and CDR2 SVGEGT. The CDR3 reads CASSVLPAGFAGELFF. The CDR3 DNA is TGTGCCAGCAGTGTTCTCCCGGCAGGGTTTGCCGGGGAGCTGTTTTTT.

This clonotype was counted many times. V usage is TRBV11-2 and J usage is TRBJ2-7; D not certain. The V gene's germline CDR1 is SGHAT and CDR2 FQNNGV. The CDR3 covers 14 residues. V was pared by 0 bases and J by 4 bases, with 10 bases between. The CDR3 coding sequence is TGTGCCAGCAGCTTAGAGGTCTTAGGGTACGAGCAGTACTTC. It encodes CASSLEVLGYEQYF.

In this sample, this clonotype turned up many times. The gene calls are TRBV5-6 and TRBJ2-7; D ambiguous. The germline V gene has CDR1 SGHDT and CDR2 YYEEEE. The CDR3 extends over 14 amino acids. V was pared by 0 bases and J by 6 bases, with 13 bases between. The CDR3 nucleotides read TGTGCCAGCAGCTTGGACAGACGACACTCCGAGCAGTACTTC. Translation: CASSLDRRHSEQYF.